This T cell receptor beta chain was sequenced during a study of patients with pleural tuberculosis. From the reads, TCRdb called clonotypes with MiXCR, one entry per CDR3 protein. The table lists 45,000 to 55,000 distinct CDR3 sequences, about 7.3% of them singletons, with 15% to 20% in the top ten. This clonotype was found many times. Trimming removed 0 bases at V and 2 bases at J, with 10 bases between. CDR1 and CDR2 from the germline V gene are MGHRA and YSYEKL. This CDR3 contains 15 residues. The J gene is TRBJ1-1, the V gene TRBV4-1; D uncertain. This clonotype was obtained from a human donor with pleural tuberculosis. CDR3 DNA sequence: TGCGCCAGCAGCCAAGATCCGGCAGCTAACACTGAAGCTTTCTTT. Translating gives CASSQDPAANTEAFF.